This T cell receptor beta chain was obtained from a study of cytomegalovirus exposure and HLA in healthy donors. Overall study: Out of approximately 170 million T cells, an earlier analysis found 117 million unique TCR beta sequences in total. Study-wide findings and caveats: On later analysis, the bulk of CMV-associated TCR beta chains appeared to be HLA-restricted.

The PCR ran on 60 Vbeta and 13 Jbeta primers. The method was immunoSEQ multiplex PCR; TCRdb's version includes in-frame clones alone and lacks a portion of them. This table holds some 93,000 clones, around three fifths found once. The CDR3 consists of 17 residues. The germline CDR1 and CDR2 sequences are LNHNV and YYDKDF (reference sequence). Trimming took 0 bases from V and 4 from J; bases not matched to a gene: 10. With regard to this clone: Its antigen is currently unknown.

This chain links TRBV15 with TRBJ1-2; 8 bases are a match to TRBD1. Sequenced input: PBMCs. This clonotype originated in a boy younger than 18 in good health and CMV-seropositive. The CDR3 DNA follows: TGTGCCACCAGCAGAGATCTTGTAGACAGGGGAGGCTATGGCTACACCTTC. Translated: CATSRDLVDRGGYGYTF.